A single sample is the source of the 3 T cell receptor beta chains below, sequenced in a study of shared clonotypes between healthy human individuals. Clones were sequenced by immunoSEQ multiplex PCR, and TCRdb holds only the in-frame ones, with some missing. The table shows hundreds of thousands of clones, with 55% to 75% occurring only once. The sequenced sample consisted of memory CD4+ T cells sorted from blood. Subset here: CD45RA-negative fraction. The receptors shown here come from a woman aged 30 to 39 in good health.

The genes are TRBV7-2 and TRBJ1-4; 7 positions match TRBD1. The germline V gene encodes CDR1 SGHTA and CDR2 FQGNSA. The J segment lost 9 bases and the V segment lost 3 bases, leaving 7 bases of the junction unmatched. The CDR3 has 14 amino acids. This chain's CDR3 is CASSFLGGGKKLFF. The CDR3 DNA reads TGTGCCAGCAGCTTCCTAGGGGGCGGGAAAAAACTGTTTTTT.

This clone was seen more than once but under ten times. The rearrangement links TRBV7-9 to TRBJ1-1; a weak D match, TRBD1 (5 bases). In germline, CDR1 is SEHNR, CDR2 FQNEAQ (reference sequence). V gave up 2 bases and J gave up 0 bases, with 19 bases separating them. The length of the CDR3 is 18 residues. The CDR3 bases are TGTGCCAGCAGCTTAAGGCCCGACCCGACGGGACTGAACACTGAAGCTTTCTTT. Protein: CASSLRPDPTGLNTEAFF. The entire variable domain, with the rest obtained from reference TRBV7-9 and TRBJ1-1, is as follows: DTGVSQNPRHKITKRGQNVTFRCDPISEHNRLYWYRQTLGQGPEFLTYFQNEAQLEKSRLLSDRFSAERPKGSFSTLEIQRTEQGDSAMYLCASSLRPDPTGLNTEAFFGQGTRLTVV.

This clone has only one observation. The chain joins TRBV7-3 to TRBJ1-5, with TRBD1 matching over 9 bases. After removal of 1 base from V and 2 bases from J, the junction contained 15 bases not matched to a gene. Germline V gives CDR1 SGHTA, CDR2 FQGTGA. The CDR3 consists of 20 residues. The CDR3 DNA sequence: TGTGCCAGCAGCTTAAGGCTAGGGGACAGGGAACGGTCGGGCAATCAGCCCCAGCATTTT. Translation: CASSLRLGDRERSGNQPQHF.